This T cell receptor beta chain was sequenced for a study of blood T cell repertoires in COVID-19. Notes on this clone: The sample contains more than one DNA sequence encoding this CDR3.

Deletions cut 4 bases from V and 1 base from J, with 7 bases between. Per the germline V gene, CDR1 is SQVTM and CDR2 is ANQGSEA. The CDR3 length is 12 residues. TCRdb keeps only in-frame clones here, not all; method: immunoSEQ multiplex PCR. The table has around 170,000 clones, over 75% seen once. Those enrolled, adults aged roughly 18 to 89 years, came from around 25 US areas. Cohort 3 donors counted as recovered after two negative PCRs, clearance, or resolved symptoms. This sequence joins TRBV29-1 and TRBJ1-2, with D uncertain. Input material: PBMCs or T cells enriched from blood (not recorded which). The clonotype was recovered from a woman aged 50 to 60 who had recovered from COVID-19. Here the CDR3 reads CSVGGSNYGYTF. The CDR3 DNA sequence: TGCAGCGTTGGTGGGAGTAACTATGGCTACACCTTC.